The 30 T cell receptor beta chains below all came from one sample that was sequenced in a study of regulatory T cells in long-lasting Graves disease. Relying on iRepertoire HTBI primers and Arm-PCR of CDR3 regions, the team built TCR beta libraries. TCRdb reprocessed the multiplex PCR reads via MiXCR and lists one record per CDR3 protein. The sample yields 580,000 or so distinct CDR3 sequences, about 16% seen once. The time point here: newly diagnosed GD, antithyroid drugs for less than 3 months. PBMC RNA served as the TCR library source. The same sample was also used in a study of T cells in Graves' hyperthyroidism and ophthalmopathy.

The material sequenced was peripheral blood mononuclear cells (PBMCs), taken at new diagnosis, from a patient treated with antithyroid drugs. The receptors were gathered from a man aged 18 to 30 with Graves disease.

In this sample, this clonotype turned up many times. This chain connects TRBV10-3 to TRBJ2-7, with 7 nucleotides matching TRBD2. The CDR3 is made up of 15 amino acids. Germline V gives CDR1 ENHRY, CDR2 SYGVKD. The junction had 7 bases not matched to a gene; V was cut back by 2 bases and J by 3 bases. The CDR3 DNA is TGTGCCATCAGTGAGATTCTAGCGGAGAGCTACGAGCAGTACTTC. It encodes CAISEILAESYEQYF.

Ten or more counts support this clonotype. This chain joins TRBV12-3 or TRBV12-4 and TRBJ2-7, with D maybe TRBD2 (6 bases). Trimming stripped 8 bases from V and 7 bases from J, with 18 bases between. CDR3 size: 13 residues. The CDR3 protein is CASAGPSLGEQYF. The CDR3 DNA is TGTGCCAGCGCGGGGCCGTCGCTGGGAGAGCAGTACTTC.

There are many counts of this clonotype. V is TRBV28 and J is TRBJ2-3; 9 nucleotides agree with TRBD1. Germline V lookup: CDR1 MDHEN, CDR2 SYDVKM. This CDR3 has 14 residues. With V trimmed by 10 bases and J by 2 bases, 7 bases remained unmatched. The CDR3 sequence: CATGEQGATDTQYF. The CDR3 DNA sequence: TGTGCCACGGGGGAACAGGGGGCCACAGATACGCAGTATTTT.

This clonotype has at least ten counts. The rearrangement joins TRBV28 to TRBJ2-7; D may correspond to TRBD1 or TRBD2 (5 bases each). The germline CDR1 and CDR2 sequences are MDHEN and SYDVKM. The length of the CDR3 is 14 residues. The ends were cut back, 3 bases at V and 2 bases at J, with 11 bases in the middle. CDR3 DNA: TGTGCCAGCAGTTTTAGCTGGGGGACCTACGAGCAGTACTTC. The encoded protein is CASSFSWGTYEQYF.

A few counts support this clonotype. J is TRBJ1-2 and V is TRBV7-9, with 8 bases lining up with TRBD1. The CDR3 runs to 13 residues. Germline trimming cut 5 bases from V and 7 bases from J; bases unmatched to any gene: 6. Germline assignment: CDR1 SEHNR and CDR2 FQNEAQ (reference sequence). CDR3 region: CASSTDRAGGYTF. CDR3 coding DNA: TGTGCCAGCAGCACGGACAGGGCGGGTGGCTACACCTTC.

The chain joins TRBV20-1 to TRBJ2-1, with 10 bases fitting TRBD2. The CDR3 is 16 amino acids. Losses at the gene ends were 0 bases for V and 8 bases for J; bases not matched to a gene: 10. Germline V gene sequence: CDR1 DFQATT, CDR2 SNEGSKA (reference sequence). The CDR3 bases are TGCAGTGCTAGAGAAAGAACTAGCGGGATTTTCTATGAGCAGTTCTTC. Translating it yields CSARERTSGIFYEQFF.

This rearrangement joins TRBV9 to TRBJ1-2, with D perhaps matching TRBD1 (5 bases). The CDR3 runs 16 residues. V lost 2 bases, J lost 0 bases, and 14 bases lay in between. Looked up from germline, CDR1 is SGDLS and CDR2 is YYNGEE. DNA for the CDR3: TGTGCCAGCAGCGTCTCGACAGCACAACCTAACTATGGCTACACCTTC. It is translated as CASSVSTAQPNYGYTF.

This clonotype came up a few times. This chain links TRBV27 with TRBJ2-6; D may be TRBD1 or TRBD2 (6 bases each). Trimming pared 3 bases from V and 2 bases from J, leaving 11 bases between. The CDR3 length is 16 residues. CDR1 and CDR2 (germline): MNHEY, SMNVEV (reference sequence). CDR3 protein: CASSFQGGPGANVLTF. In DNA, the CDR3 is TGTGCCAGCAGTTTCCAAGGGGGGCCTGGGGCCAACGTCCTGACTTTC.

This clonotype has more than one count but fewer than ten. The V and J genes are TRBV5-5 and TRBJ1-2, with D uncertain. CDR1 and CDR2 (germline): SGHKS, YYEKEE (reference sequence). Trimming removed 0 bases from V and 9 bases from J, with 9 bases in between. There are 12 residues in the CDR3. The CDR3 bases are TGTGCCAGCAGCTTGGTTCGGGGTTGCTACACCTTC. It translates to CASSLVRGCYTF.

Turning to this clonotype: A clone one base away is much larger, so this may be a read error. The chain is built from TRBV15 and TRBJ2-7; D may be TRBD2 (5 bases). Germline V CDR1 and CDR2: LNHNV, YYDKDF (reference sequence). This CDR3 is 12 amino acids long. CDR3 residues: CAASRDGLEQYF. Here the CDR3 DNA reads TGTGCCGCCAGCAGAGATGGACTCGAGCAGTACTTC.

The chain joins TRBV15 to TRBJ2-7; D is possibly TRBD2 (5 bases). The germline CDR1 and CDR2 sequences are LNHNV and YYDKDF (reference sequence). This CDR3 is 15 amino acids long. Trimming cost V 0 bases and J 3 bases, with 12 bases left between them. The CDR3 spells CATSRDPGIIYEQYF. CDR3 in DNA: TGTGCCACCAGCAGAGACCCCGGGATAATCTACGAGCAGTACTTC.

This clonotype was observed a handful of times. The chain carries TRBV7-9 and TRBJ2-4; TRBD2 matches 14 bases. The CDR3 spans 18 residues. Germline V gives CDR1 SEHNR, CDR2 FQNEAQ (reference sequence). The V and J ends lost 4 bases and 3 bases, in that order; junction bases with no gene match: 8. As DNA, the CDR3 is TGTGCCAGCAGCTCAATCGGACTAGCGGGAGGAAACAAAAACATTCAGTACTTC. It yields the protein CASSSIGLAGGNKNIQYF.

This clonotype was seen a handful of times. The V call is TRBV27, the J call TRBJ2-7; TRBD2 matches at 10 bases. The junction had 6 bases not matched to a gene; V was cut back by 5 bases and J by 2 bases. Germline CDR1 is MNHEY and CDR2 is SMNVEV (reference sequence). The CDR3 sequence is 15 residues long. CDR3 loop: CASSAGLAKTYEQYF. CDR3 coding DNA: TGTGCCAGCAGTGCGGGACTAGCGAAAACCTACGAGCAGTACTTC.

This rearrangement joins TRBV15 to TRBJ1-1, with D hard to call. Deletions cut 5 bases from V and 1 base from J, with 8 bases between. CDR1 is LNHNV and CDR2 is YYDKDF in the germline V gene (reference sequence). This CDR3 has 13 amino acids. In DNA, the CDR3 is TGTGCCACCAGCCCTCTAAGGAACACTGAAGCTTTCTTT. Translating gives CATSPLRNTEAFF.

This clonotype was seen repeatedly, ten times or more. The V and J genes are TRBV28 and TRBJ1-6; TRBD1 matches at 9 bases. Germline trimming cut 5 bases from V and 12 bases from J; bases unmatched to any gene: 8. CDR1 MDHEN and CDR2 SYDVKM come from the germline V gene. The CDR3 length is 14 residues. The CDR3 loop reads CASSPGTGRVPLHF. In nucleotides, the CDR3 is TGTGCCAGCAGTCCCGGGACAGGGAGGGTACCCCTCCACTTT.

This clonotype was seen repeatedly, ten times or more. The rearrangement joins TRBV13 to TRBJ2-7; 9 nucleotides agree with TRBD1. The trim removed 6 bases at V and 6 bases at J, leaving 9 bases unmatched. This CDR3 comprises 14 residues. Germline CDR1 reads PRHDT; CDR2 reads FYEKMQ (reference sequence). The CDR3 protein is CASSPRDREAEQYF. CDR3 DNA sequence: TGTGCCAGCAGTCCCCGGGACAGGGAAGCCGAGCAGTACTTC.

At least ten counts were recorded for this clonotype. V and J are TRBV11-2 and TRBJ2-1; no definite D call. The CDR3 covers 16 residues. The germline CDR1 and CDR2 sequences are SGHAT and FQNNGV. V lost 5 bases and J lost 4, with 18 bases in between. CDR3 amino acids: CASSPIRSNSYNEQFF. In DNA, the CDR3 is TGTGCCAGCAGCCCCATCCGCAGTAACTCGTACAATGAGCAGTTCTTC.

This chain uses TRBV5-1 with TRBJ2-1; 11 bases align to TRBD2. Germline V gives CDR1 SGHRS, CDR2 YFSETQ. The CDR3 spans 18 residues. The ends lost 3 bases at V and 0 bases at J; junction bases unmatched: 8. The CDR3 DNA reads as TGCGCCAGCAGCTCTATCGGGACTAGCGGCATCTCCTACAATGAGCAGTTCTTC. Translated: CASSSIGTSGISYNEQFF.

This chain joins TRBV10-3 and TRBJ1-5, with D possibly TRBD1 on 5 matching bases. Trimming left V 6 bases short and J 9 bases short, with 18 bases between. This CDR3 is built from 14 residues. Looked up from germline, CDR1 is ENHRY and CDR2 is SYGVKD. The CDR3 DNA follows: TGTGCCATCAGGGATCCCGGGGGGGGTAGGCCCCAGCATTTT. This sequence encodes CAIRDPGGGRPQHF.

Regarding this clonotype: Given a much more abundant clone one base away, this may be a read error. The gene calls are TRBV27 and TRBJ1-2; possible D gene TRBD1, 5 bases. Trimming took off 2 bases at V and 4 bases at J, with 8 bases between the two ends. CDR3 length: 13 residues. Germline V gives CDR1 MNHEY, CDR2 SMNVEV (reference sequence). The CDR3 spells CASSLKGSYGYTF. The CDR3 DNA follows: TGTGCCAGCAGTTTAAAGGGGAGCTATGGCTACACCTTC.

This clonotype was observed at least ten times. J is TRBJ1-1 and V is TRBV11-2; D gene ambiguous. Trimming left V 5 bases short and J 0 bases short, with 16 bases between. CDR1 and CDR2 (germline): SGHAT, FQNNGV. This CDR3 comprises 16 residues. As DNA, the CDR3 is TGTGCCAGCAGCCCTTGGCCGGAAACGGTGAACACTGAAGCTTTCTTT. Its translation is CASSPWPETVNTEAFF.

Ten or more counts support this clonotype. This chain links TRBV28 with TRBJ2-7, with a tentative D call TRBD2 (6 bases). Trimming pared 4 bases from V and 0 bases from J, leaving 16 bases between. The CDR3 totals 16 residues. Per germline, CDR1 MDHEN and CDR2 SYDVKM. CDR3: CASSSPGGRSSYEQYF. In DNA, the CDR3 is TGTGCCAGCAGTTCCCCCGGGGGACGAAGCTCCTACGAGCAGTACTTC.

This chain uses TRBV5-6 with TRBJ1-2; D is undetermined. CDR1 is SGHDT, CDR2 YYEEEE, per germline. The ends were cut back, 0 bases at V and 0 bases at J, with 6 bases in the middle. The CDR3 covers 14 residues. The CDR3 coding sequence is TGTGCCAGCAGCTTGGGGAAAGCTAACTATGGCTACACCTTC. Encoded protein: CASSLGKANYGYTF.

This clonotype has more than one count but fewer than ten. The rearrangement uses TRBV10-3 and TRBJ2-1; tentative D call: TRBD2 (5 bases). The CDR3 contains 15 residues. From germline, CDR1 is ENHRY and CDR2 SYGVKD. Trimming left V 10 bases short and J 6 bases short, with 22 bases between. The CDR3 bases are TGTGCCACCACGACCCAAGCGGCCTCAGTCAATGAGCAGTTCTTC. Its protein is CATTTQAASVNEQFF.

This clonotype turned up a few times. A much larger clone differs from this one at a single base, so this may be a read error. The CDR3 here is CASSLFGRVNEQFF. DNA of the CDR3: TGTGCCAGCAGCCTTTTCGGGAGGGTGAATGAGCAGTTCTTC. The chain joins TRBV7-2 to TRBJ2-1; TRBD2 matches at 8 bases. Germline V gives CDR1 SGHTA, CDR2 FQGNSA. V gave up 5 bases and J gave up 7 bases; unmatched junction bases: 7. There are 14 residues in the CDR3.

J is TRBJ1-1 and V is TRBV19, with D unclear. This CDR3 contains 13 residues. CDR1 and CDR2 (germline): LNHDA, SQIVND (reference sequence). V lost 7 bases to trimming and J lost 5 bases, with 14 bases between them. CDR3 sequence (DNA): TGTGCCAGTATTCAGTTGGGCAGAACTGAAGCTTTCTTT. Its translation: CASIQLGRTEAFF.

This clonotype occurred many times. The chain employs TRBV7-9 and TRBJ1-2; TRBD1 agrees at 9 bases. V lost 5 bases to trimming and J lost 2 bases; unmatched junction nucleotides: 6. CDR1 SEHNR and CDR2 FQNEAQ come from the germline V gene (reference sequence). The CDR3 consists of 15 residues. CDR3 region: CASSHGGQGNYGYTF. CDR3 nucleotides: TGTGCCAGCAGCCACGGTGGACAGGGGAACTATGGCTACACCTTC.

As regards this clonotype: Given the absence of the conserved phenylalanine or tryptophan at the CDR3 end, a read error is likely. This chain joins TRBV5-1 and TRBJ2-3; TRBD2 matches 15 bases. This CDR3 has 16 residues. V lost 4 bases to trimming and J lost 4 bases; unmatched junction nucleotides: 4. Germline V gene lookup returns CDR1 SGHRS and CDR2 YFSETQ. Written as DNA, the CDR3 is TGCGCCAGCAGCCGTGGGACTAGCGGGAGGTCAGATACGCAGTATCTT. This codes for CASSRGTSGRSDTQYL.

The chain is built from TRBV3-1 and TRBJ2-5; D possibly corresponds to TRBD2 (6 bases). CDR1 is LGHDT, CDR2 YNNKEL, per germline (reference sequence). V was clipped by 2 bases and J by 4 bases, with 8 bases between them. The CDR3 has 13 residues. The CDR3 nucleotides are TGTGCCAGCAGCCAAATGGGGGGAGAGACCCAGTACTTC. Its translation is CASSQMGGETQYF.

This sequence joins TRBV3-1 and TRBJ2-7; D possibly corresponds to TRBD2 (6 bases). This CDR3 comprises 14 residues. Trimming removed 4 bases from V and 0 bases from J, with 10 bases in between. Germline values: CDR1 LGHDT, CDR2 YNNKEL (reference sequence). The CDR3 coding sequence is TGTGCCAGCAGCCCCTGGGACTTCTCCTACGAGCAGTACTTC. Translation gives CASSPWDFSYEQYF.